The 10 T cell receptor beta chains reported below all come from one sample, sequenced in a study of blood T cells in healthy people across ages. Alongside a J-beta primer mix, a sample-barcoded 5' primer served in a second PCR lasting 7 to 11 cycles. TCRdb reanalysed the 5' RACE reads using MiXCR and keeps one entry per CDR3 protein. The data hold 1.4 million to 1.5 million distinct CDR3 sequences, with about 40% observed a single time. The source material was blood. These receptors were taken from a woman aged 18 to 35 in good health.

This clonotype has a handful of counts. This chain joins TRBV11-2 and TRBJ2-3, with TRBD2 matching 15 bases. Germline values: CDR1 SGHAT, CDR2 FQNNGV. This CDR3 contains 20 residues. J was trimmed by 7 bases and V by 3 bases; bases with no gene match: 17. CDR3 loop: CASSFSPRAAGTSGRYTQYF. The CDR3 DNA sequence: TGTGCCAGCAGCTTTTCCCCCCGGGCGGCAGGGACTAGCGGGAGGTATACGCAGTATTTT.

Turning to this clonotype: A much larger clone differs from this one at a single base, so this may be a read error. The chain links TRBV6-1 to TRBJ2-5; 8 positions match TRBD2. J lost 11 bases, V lost 6 bases, and 17 bases had no gene match. The CDR3 loop spans 15 amino acids. The germline CDR1 and CDR2 sequences are MNHNS and SASEGT. The CDR3 DNA is TGTGCCAGCAGGTTAGCGGGACCCCAAAGGAATGAGCAGTACTTC. It is translated as CASRLAGPQRNEQYF.

V and J are TRBV21-1 and TRBJ2-7; the D call TRBD1 from the table was never checked on the DNA. TRBV21-1 is termed a pseudogene. This CDR3 comprises 14 residues. CDR3 loop: CASSFRTGPYEQYF. The CDR3 nucleotides are TGTGCCAGCAGCTTTCGGACAGGCCCCTACGAGCAGTACTTC.

This clonotype was seen more than once but under ten times. The chain recombines TRBV30 with TRBJ1-2, with a possible D match to TRBD1 (6 bases). CDR3 length equals 11 residues. Germline V gene lookup returns CDR1 GTSNPN and CDR2 SVGIG (reference sequence). Between the trimmed V and J ends, which lost 1 base and 8 bases, there was a span of 8 bases. Here the CDR3 reads CAWSEGGGYTF. The CDR3, as DNA: TGTGCCTGGAGTGAAGGGGGAGGCTACACCTTC.

V usage is TRBV13 and J usage is TRBJ2-3, with TRBD2 matching over 10 bases. V dropped 5 bases and J dropped 4; count of bases not matched to a gene: 6. This CDR3 spans 15 amino acids. Germline-derived CDR1 and CDR2 are PRHDT and FYEKMQ (reference sequence). DNA for the CDR3: TGTGCCAGCAGCGAAAGAGCGGGGGGGCCAGATACGCAGTATTTT. Translating it yields CASSERAGGPDTQYF.

Worth noting for this clonotype: A junction boundary mismatches the germline segment, possibly from a read error. The chain carries TRBV6-5 and TRBJ1-5; TRBD1 agrees at 8 bases. The CDR3 loop spans 15 amino acids. Germline CDR1 MNHEY, CDR2 SVGAGI. CDR3 residues: CASRAGTGFNQPPHF. The CDR3 region has the DNA TGTGCCAGCAGGGCCGGGACAGGCTTCAATCAGCCCCCGCATTTT.

The chain couples TRBV6-5 to TRBJ1-6; 8 bases map to TRBD1. Trimming removed 4 bases from V and 8 bases from J; junction bases left unmatched: 10. The CDR3 contains 16 residues. Germline V gene sequence: CDR1 MNHEY, CDR2 SVGAGI. CDR3 amino acids: CASSFNQGAVDSPLHF. The CDR3 bases are TGTGCCAGCAGTTTCAATCAGGGGGCGGTGGATTCACCCCTCCACTTT.

The chain carries TRBV20-1 and TRBJ2-5; D might be TRBD1 (6 bases). Germline CDR1 and CDR2: DFQATT and SNEGSKA (reference sequence). Trimming took off 1 base at V and 1 base at J, with 7 bases between the two ends. This CDR3 spans 13 amino acids. CDR3 sequence reads: CSARAGAQETQYF. Here the CDR3 DNA reads TGCAGTGCTAGAGCAGGGGCCCAAGAGACCCAGTACTTC.

This clonotype was observed at least ten times. The chain combines TRBV20-1 with TRBJ2-3, with D maybe TRBD2 (7 bases). The CDR3 contains 15 residues. V gave up 5 bases and J gave up 2 bases, with 17 bases separating them. Germline V gene sequence: CDR1 DFQATT, CDR2 SNEGSKA (reference sequence). CDR3 residues: CSAFTGAGHTDTQYF. In DNA form, the CDR3 reads TGCAGTGCTTTCACAGGAGCGGGACACACAGATACGCAGTATTTT.

V and J are TRBV12-3 or TRBV12-4 and TRBJ1-2, with D possibly matching TRBD1 (5 bases). V lost 4 bases and J lost 11, with 11 bases in between. The CDR3 consists of 11 residues. DNA of the CDR3: TGTGCCAGCAGTTCGGCAGGGATGTACACCTTC. Translation gives CASSSAGMYTF.